Listed below are T cell receptor beta chains from one sample, sequenced in a study of blood T cell repertoires in COVID-19. TCRdb's table, derived via immunoSEQ multiplex PCR, lists solely in-frame clones and lacks some. The repertoire has about 270,000 clones, nearly 85% of them found once; the top ten carry around 7.8%. The sample taken for sequencing was peripheral blood. The origin of the receptors is a human donor in a cohort sampled during active COVID-19. CDR3s include the opening cysteine and the closing phenylalanine or tryptophan.

J gene,V gene,CDR3 protein
TRBJ2-7,TRBV6-6,CASSPPELYEQYF
TRBJ1-4,TRBV6-2/TRBV6-3,CASSPTGEGREKLFF
TRBJ1-1,TRBV20-1,CSSWRLSGAFF
TRBJ1-1,TRBV10-2,CASSEIQILNTEAFF
TRBJ1-1,TRBV5-1,CASRTAQLGGTEAFF
TRBJ2-3,TRBV5-1,CASRQDITDTQYF
TRBJ2-2,TRBV5-6,CASSLTQSGELFF
TRBJ2-5,TRBV29-1,CSVDGLAGGRETQYF
TRBJ1-1,TRBV5-1,CASSLLRNTEAFF
TRBJ1-5,TRBV6-2/TRBV6-3,CASSYPRQGAPNQPQHF
TRBJ2-3,TRBV6-4,CASSEVAGGTTDTQYF
TRBJ2-1,TRBV19,CASSIQGLGRNEQFF
TRBJ2-1,TRBV5-1,CASSPSSGNVNEQFF
TRBJ1-1,TRBV20-1,CSAPYTEAFF
TRBJ2-7,TRBV7-8,CASSLGGLAGWLGQYF
TRBJ2-4,TRBV7-9,CASSLAGLVKNIQYF
TRBJ2-7,TRBV4-1,CASSRQGPNSYEQYF
TRBJ2-7,TRBV2,CATTYSGTGSYEQYF
TRBJ2-7,TRBV19,CASSNRAGNAGYEQYF
TRBJ2-2,TRBV9,CASGPGGVTGELFF
TRBJ2-7,TRBV5-4,CASSRRGTYEQYF
TRBJ1-2,TRBV5-4,CASSSDGANYGYTF
TRBJ2-1,TRBV6-5,CASREGAALEQFF
TRBJ2-1,TRBV2,CASMRENNEQFF
TRBJ1-2,TRBV7-9,CASSFNRDGYTF
TRBJ2-4,TRBV19,CASSPSGQLAKNIQYF
TRBJ1-1,TRBV10-1,CASTGTTNTEAFF
TRBJ2-5,TRBV7-6,CASSPGNQETQYF
TRBJ2-7,TRBV3-1/TRBV3-2,CASSQDGSGGEQYF
TRBJ2-1,TRBV9,CASSVSGRPSYNEQFF
TRBJ2-3,TRBV7-6,CASSSQGTSTDTQYF
TRBJ1-6,TRBV18,CASSRDRENSPLHF
TRBJ2-2,TRBV5-4,CASSFSGSTTGELFF
TRBJ2-3,TRBV18,CASSPPRRGSSTDTQYF
TRBJ1-1,TRBV5-4,CASSQNSGTVMNTEAFF
TRBJ1-4,TRBV6-5,CASSYSSREKLFF
TRBJ1-5,TRBV7-8,CASSLGGTGGYNQPQHF
TRBJ2-5,TRBV11-2,CASSLRLAGGKETQYF
TRBJ1-6,TRBV11-3,CASSFERTGPSSYNSPLHF
TRBJ2-6,TRBV11-2,CASSNRGPSSGANVLTF